The 29 T cell receptor beta chains given below trace back to one sample, sequenced in a study of T-cell memory formation after mild COVID-19. TCRdb reanalysed the 5' RACE reads using MiXCR and keeps one entry per CDR3 protein. The data contain about 180,000 distinct CDR3 sequences, less than 20% of them singletons. Material: PBMCs or a T cell subset sorted from them (not recorded which). These receptors all stem from a young man who had mild COVID-19 (a few samples of this study predate the infection). Cell type and time point are not known.

The J gene is TRBJ2-5, the V gene TRBV3-2; the table's D call, TRBD1, has no DNA check behind it. TRBV3-2 is recorded as a pseudogene. This CDR3 is 16 amino acids long. The CDR3 is CASSQFGSTEQETQYF. The CDR3 region has the DNA TGTGCCAGCAGCCAATTCGGGTCGACAGAGCAAGAGACCCAGTACTTC.

The gene calls are TRBV6-1 and TRBJ2-1; no reliable D call. Germline V gene sequence: CDR1 MNHNS, CDR2 SASEGT. The length of the CDR3 is 10 residues. The ends were cut back, 8 bases at V and 7 bases at J, with 6 bases in the middle. In DNA, the CDR3 is TGTGCCAGCTGGCGAAATGAGCAGTTCTTC. Translated, it gives CASWRNEQFF.

Only a few counts were recorded for this clonotype. The genes are TRBV6-2 or TRBV6-3 and TRBJ1-1; TRBD1 agrees at 9 bases. Germline CDR1 is MNHEY and CDR2 is SVGEGT. The CDR3 is 13 amino acids. V trimming: 7 bases; J trimming: 5 bases; junction bases outside the gene matches: 5. This chain's CDR3 is CASKGQGGTEAFF. The DNA of the CDR3 is TGTGCCAGCAAGGGACAGGGTGGGACTGAAGCTTTCTTT.

The V and J genes are TRBV5-5 and TRBJ2-4; no clear D gene. Germline loops: CDR1 SGHKS, CDR2 YYEKEE (reference sequence). This CDR3 is 14 amino acids long. Trimming took 2 bases from V and 3 from J, leaving 9 bases between them. This chain's CDR3 is CASSFSSSKNIQYF. The CDR3 DNA reads as TGTGCCAGCAGCTTCTCAAGTAGCAAAAACATTCAGTACTTC.

The rearrangement joins TRBV7-2 to TRBJ2-7; TRBD2 matches at 9 bases. The CDR3 totals 15 residues. Germline trimming cut 3 bases from V and 0 bases from J; bases unmatched to any gene: 3. CDR1 and CDR2 from the germline V gene are SGHTA and FQGNSA. The CDR3 DNA follows: TGTGCCAGCAGCTTTGAGGGACTAGCCTCCTACGAGCAGTACTTC. The encoded protein is CASSFEGLASYEQYF.

The chain carries TRBV7-9 and TRBJ2-1, with a possible D match to TRBD2 (7 bases). Germline CDR1 reads SEHNR; CDR2 reads FQNEAQ (reference sequence). With 5 bases removed from V and 4 bases from J, the gap between germline ends came to 18 bases. The CDR3 runs 16 residues. The CDR3 sequence is CASSKLGGPVYNEQFF. Written as DNA, the CDR3 is TGTGCCAGCAGCAAGCTCGGGGGGCCAGTTTACAATGAGCAGTTCTTC. The whole variable domain, filled in from reference TRBV7-9 and TRBJ2-1, reads DTGVSQNPRHKITKRGQNVTFRCDPISEHNRLYWYRQTLGQGPEFLTYFQNEAQLEKSRLLSDRFSAERPKGSFSTLEIQRTEQGDSAMYLCASSKLGGPVYNEQFFGPGTRLTVL.

The gene calls are TRBV5-6 and TRBJ1-1, with D hard to call. The germline gives CDR1 SGHDT, CDR2 YYEEEE. The CDR3 contains 12 residues. The germline V and J ends were trimmed by 0 bases and 7 bases, with 7 bases remaining between them. CDR3 sequence reads: CASSLDGFEAFF. The CDR3 bases are TGTGCCAGCAGCTTGGACGGATTTGAAGCTTTCTTT.

The rearrangement links TRBV20-1 to TRBJ2-3; no reliable D call. The CDR3 is made up of 15 amino acids. Trimming removed 6 bases from V and 2 bases from J, with 18 bases in between. Germline CDR1 reads DFQATT; CDR2 reads SNEGSKA (reference sequence). In DNA, the CDR3 is TGCAGTGCCACCCCAGCAAGCCCCACCACAGATACGCAGTATTTT. As protein: CSATPASPTTDTQYF.

A few counts support this clonotype. This chain joins TRBV25-1 and TRBJ1-5, with 9 positions matching TRBD1. CDR1 and CDR2 from the germline V gene are MGHDK and SYGVNS. This CDR3 spans 14 amino acids. J was trimmed by 6 bases and V by 10 bases; bases with no gene match: 10. The CDR3 DNA sequence: TGTGCCACCACTCTGGACAGGGGAGGTCAGCCCCAGCATTTT. Residues: CATTLDRGGQPQHF.

The chain couples TRBV24-1 to TRBJ1-5, with D hard to call. V was shortened by 6 bases and J by 2 bases, with 7 bases between the two germline ends. This CDR3 comprises 13 residues. Per germline, CDR1 KGHDR and CDR2 SFDVKD. The CDR3 DNA is TGTGCCACCAGTCAAACAGGCAATCAGCCCCAGCATTTT. It specifies CATSQTGNQPQHF.

The rearrangement links TRBV9 to TRBJ2-1; D not certain. Looked up from germline, CDR1 is SGDLS and CDR2 is YYNGEE. The CDR3 contains 14 residues. V lost 3 bases and J lost 3, with 10 bases in between. The CDR3 spells CASSARVNYNEQFF. The DNA for the CDR3 is TGTGCCAGCAGCGCCCGGGTTAACTACAATGAGCAGTTCTTC.

V is TRBV27 and J is TRBJ1-4; D is perhaps TRBD1 (6 bases). V lost 1 base to trimming and J lost 13 bases, with 13 bases between them. The CDR3 is 13 amino acids. Germline V gene data show CDR1 as MNHEY and CDR2 as SMNVEV (reference sequence). The CDR3 nucleotides are TGTGCCAGCAGTTTATTTGGGGGGCACGGACTGTTTTTT. It translates to CASSLFGGHGLFF. The full variable domain, its missing parts supplied by reference TRBV27 and TRBJ1-4, is EAQVTQNPRYLITVTGKKLTVTCSQNMNHEYMSWYRQDPGLGLRQIYYSMNVEVTDKGDVPEGYKVSRKEKRNFPLILESPSPNQTSLYFCASSLFGGHGLFFGSGTQLSVL.

The chain couples TRBV5-5 to TRBJ2-5; D is unresolved. The V gene lost 4 bases and the J gene lost 5 bases, with 12 bases spanning the gap. The CDR3 has 13 residues. Germline assignment: CDR1 SGHKS and CDR2 YYEKEE (reference sequence). The CDR3 nucleotides read TGTGCCAGCAGCCGAGGTTATTGGGAGACCCAGTACTTC. Protein: CASSRGYWETQYF.

The J gene is TRBJ1-4, the V gene TRBV10-3; D gene uncertain. This CDR3 is built from 12 residues. Germline CDR1 and CDR2: ENHRY and SYGVKD. The germline V and J ends were trimmed by 4 bases and 8 bases, with 8 bases remaining between them. The CDR3 coding sequence is TGTGCCATCAGTGCAGTTAGCGAAAAACTGTTTTTT. Amino acid sequence: CAISAVSEKLFF.

This rearrangement joins TRBV10-3 to TRBJ2-3, with 7 bases matching TRBD1. Germline V gene lookup returns CDR1 ENHRY and CDR2 SYGVKD. This CDR3 spans 14 amino acids. With V trimmed by 6 bases and J by 2 bases, 5 bases remained unmatched. For the CDR3, the DNA is TGTGCCATCAGGAAGGGACAGTCCACAGATACGCAGTATTTT. Amino acids: CAIRKGQSTDTQYF.

This clonotype was counted a few times. V gene TRBV24-1 combines with J gene TRBJ2-5; D is uncertain. CDR3 length: 13 amino acids. Germline V CDR1 and CDR2: KGHDR, SFDVKD. V dropped 5 bases and J dropped 0 bases, with 6 bases sitting between them. In DNA form, the CDR3 reads TGTGCCACCAGTGGCGAGTACCAAGAGACCCAGTACTTC. Its protein product is CATSGEYQETQYF.

Here the CDR3 reads CASSSSTGWAEKLFF. As DNA, the CDR3 is TGTGCCAGCAGCTCATCGACAGGGTGGGCTGAAAAACTGTTTTTT. This chain connects TRBV7-2 to TRBJ1-4; 7 positions match TRBD1. The CDR3 consists of 15 residues. The V gene end was trimmed by 4 bases and the J gene end by 7 bases; junction bases not matched to a gene: 9. CDR1 and CDR2 from the germline V gene are SGHTA and FQGNSA.

This clonotype showed up just a few times. The chain couples TRBV5-1 to TRBJ1-2, with D uncertain. Germline CDR1 SGHRS, CDR2 YFSETQ. The ends were cut back, 4 bases at V and 2 bases at J, with 9 bases in the middle. The CDR3 is 13 amino acids. In DNA form, the CDR3 reads TGCGCCAGCAGCACACAAGGAAACTATGGCTACACCTTC. It yields the protein CASSTQGNYGYTF.

The V and J genes are TRBV28 and TRBJ1-5; D is undetermined. The germline V and J ends were trimmed by 8 bases and 0 bases, with 11 bases remaining between them. This CDR3 contains 14 residues. Germline CDR1 and CDR2: MDHEN and SYDVKM. The CDR3 protein is CASFGGSSNQPQHF. CDR3 DNA sequence: TGTGCCAGCTTCGGAGGATCTAGCAATCAGCCCCAGCATTTT.

The chain employs TRBV5-1 and TRBJ2-4; a possible D gene is TRBD1 (6 bases). Germline CDR1 SGHRS, CDR2 YFSETQ. The CDR3 covers 14 residues. V dropped 3 bases and J dropped 6 bases, with 13 bases sitting between them. The CDR3 loop is CASSSMGAVNIQYF. CDR3 DNA: TGCGCCAGCAGCTCCATGGGGGCCGTAAACATTCAGTACTTC.

This clonotype appeared a few times. The DNA of the CDR3 is TGTGCCTGGAGTGACAGAAAATACAATGAGCAGTTCTTC. This codes for CAWSDRKYNEQFF. The V and J genes are TRBV30 and TRBJ2-1, with no clear D. Germline CDR1 and CDR2: GTSNPN and SVGIG (reference sequence). V gave up 1 base and J gave up 4 bases, with 8 bases separating them. The CDR3 contains 13 residues.

There are a few counts of this clonotype. The chain is built from TRBV20-1 and TRBJ1-2, with D possibly being TRBD1 (5 bases). The length of the CDR3 is 12 residues. Germline V CDR1 and CDR2: DFQATT, SNEGSKA (reference sequence). With 3 bases removed from V and 13 bases from J, the gap between germline ends came to 18 bases. CDR3 nucleotide sequence: TGCAGTGCTAGCTCCACAGGCCAACGACCCACCTTC. This codes for CSASSTGQRPTF.

This clonotype has more than one count but fewer than ten. The CDR3 loop reads CASSLPRANYGYTF. In nucleotides, the CDR3 is TGTGCCAGCAGTTTGCCGCGGGCTAACTATGGCTACACCTTC. The chain combines TRBV12-3 or TRBV12-4 with TRBJ1-2; no clear D. This CDR3 contains 14 residues. Trimming removed 3 bases at V and 0 bases at J, with 8 bases between.

The gene calls are TRBV7-2 and TRBJ1-1; TRBD1 aligns across 8 bases. From germline, CDR1 is SGHTA and CDR2 FQGNSA. Trimming removed 5 bases from V and 4 bases from J; junction bases left unmatched: 6. This CDR3 is built from 14 residues. In DNA, the CDR3 is TGTGCCAGCAGCCCCCAGGGGGCGCGCACTGAAGCTTTCTTT. Amino acid sequence: CASSPQGARTEAFF.

The rearrangement links TRBV5-1 to TRBJ2-1; no clear D. The V gene lost 0 bases and the J gene lost 2 bases, with 6 bases spanning the gap. The germline V gene has CDR1 SGHRS and CDR2 YFSETQ. The CDR3 runs to 14 residues. In DNA, the CDR3 is TGCGCCAGCAGCTTGGTGGCTACCTACAATGAGCAGTTCTTC. This encodes CASSLVATYNEQFF.

The sample holds a few counts of this clonotype. This chain links TRBV4-1 with TRBJ2-2; 8 bases agree with TRBD1. V was pared by 1 base and J by 15 bases, with 4 bases of the junction left unmatched. Per the germline V gene, CDR1 is MGHRA and CDR2 is YSYEKL. The CDR3 sequence is 12 residues long. The CDR3 loop reads CASSQAGGKLFF. The CDR3 nucleotides are TGCGCCAGCAGCCAAGCAGGGGGCAAGTTGTTTTTT.

This clonotype was counted between two and nine times. The chain recombines TRBV7-2 with TRBJ2-3, with 8 bases lining up with TRBD1. The V gene end was trimmed by 3 bases and the J gene end by 1 base; junction bases not matched to a gene: 12. CDR3 length: 18 amino acids. CDR1 and CDR2 from the germline V gene are SGHTA and FQGNSA. The CDR3 region has the DNA TGTGCCAGCAGCTTTCTCCCATCGACAGGGGTCGGCACAGATACGCAGTATTTT. It specifies CASSFLPSTGVGTDTQYF. Full variable domain (outside the CDR3, taken from reference TRBV7-2 and TRBJ2-3): GAGVSQSPSNKVTEKGKDVELRCDPISGHTALYWYRQSLGQGLEFLIYFQGNSAPDKSGLPSDRFSAERTGGSVSTLTIQRTQQEDSAVYLCASSFLPSTGVGTDTQYFGPGTRLTVL.

This clonotype was seen repeatedly, ten times or more. The CDR3 region is CASSQDPGSYGYTF. In DNA form, the CDR3 reads TGCGCCAGCAGCCAAGATCCCGGTAGCTATGGCTACACCTTC. The chain has TRBV4-1 and TRBJ1-2; D is undetermined. Trimming pared 0 bases from V and 4 bases from J, leaving 9 bases between. CDR1 is MGHRA, CDR2 YSYEKL, per germline. There are 14 residues in the CDR3.

In this sample, this clonotype turned up a few times. This chain joins TRBV7-2 and TRBJ1-5; possibly TRBD1 for D (5 bases). CDR1 is SGHTA, CDR2 FQGNSA, per germline. The CDR3 covers 14 residues. The V and J ends lost 5 bases and 7 bases respectively, with 15 bases between them. CDR3 DNA sequence: TGTGCCAGCAGCCCTCAGGGAGGTTACCAGCCCCAGCATTTT. Amino acids: CASSPQGGYQPQHF.